A single sample gave rise to the 9 T cell receptor beta chains below, sequenced in a study of CD8+ T cells in alopecia areata. Once RNA had been extracted, it was reverse transcribed into cDNA to act as the sequencing template. Measured with immunoSEQ multiplex PCR; TCRdb has only the in-frame clones, and not every one. The profile shows 140,000 to 150,000 clones, 40% to 55% of them singletons. Sequenced here: CD4+ T cells sorted from blood, sampled at week 0. All receptors come from a human donor with alopecia areata.

This clone was seen a handful of times. This sequence joins TRBV6-6 and TRBJ2-6; TRBD1 is a possible D gene (7 bases). Germline CDR1 reads MNHNY; CDR2 reads SVGAGI (reference sequence). Trimming left V 9 bases short and J 2 bases short, with 17 bases between. This CDR3 is built from 16 residues. In DNA, the CDR3 is TGTGCCAGGACCCCAGGGGGGCTACCTGGGGCCAACGTCCTGACTTTC. It is translated as CARTPGGLPGANVLTF.

The chain recombines TRBV5-1 with TRBJ2-7, with 7 bases lining up with TRBD2. The trim removed 0 bases at V and 10 bases at J, leaving 7 bases unmatched. CDR1 is SGHRS and CDR2 is YFSETQ in the germline V gene. The CDR3 extends over 13 amino acids. The CDR3 region is CASSLELAGRQYF. The CDR3 region has the DNA TGCGCCAGCAGCTTGGAATTAGCGGGTAGACAGTACTTC.

CDR3 bases: TGCAGCGTTGTAGCGGGGCCTCTCTACGAGCAGTACTTC. Its protein is CSVVAGPLYEQYF. V usage is TRBV29-1 and J usage is TRBJ2-7; 8 nucleotides line up with TRBD2. V was pared by 4 bases and J by 3 bases, with 5 bases of the junction left unmatched. In germline, CDR1 is SQVTM, CDR2 ANQGSEA. This CDR3 is 13 amino acids long.

This chain links TRBV7-2 with TRBJ1-2; D might be TRBD1 (6 bases). Germline CDR1 SGHTA, CDR2 FQGNSA. The CDR3 is made up of 14 amino acids. Trimming removed 1 base from V and 5 bases from J, with 11 bases in between. The CDR3 is CASSLVQGQYGYTF. CDR3 coding DNA: TGTGCCAGCAGCTTAGTACAGGGACAATATGGCTACACCTTC.

CDR3 sequence: CASSQARTGSYEQYF. In DNA, the CDR3 is TGCGCCAGCAGCCAAGCACGGACAGGGTCGTACGAGCAGTACTTC. The rearrangement uses TRBV4-3 and TRBJ2-7; TRBD1 agrees at 8 bases. Germline-derived CDR1 and CDR2 are LGHNA and YSLEER. The CDR3 consists of 15 residues. Losses at the gene ends were 1 base for V and 4 bases for J; bases not matched to a gene: 6.

The chain couples TRBV19 to TRBJ2-3, with 13 bases aligning to TRBD2. Per the germline V gene, CDR1 is LNHDA and CDR2 is SQIVND (reference sequence). V lost 5 bases to trimming and J lost 3 bases; unmatched junction nucleotides: 8. The CDR3 totals 17 residues. The CDR3 region is CASSSLTSGRMTDTQYF. In DNA, the CDR3 is TGTGCCAGTAGTTCCCTGACTAGCGGGAGGATGACAGATACGCAGTATTTT.

This chain uses TRBV6-5 with TRBJ2-4, with 8 bases lining up with TRBD1. This CDR3 region has 13 residues. V was pared by 5 bases and J by 8 bases, with 5 bases of the junction left unmatched. The V gene's germline CDR1 is MNHEY and CDR2 SVGAGI. The CDR3 is CASSDRGVDIQYF. The CDR3 DNA follows: TGTGCCAGCAGTGACAGGGGTGTAGACATTCAGTACTTC.

The chain recombines TRBV30 with TRBJ2-5; D gene unclear. Germline values: CDR1 GTSNPN, CDR2 SVGIG (reference sequence). The V end was cut by 2 bases, the J end by 3 bases, with 10 bases between. The CDR3 is 13 amino acids. CDR3 sequence: CAWSRSVEETQYF. The CDR3 nucleotides read TGTGCCTGGAGTAGGAGCGTCGAAGAGACCCAGTACTTC.

The chain is built from TRBV7-2 and TRBJ1-1; D gene uncertain. Per the germline V gene, CDR1 is SGHTA and CDR2 is FQGNSA. This CDR3 has 12 residues. V dropped 1 base and J dropped 10 bases, with 10 bases sitting between them. The CDR3 loop reads CASSLGDLTAFF. The CDR3 DNA is TGTGCCAGCAGCTTAGGAGACCTCACAGCTTTCTTT. Variable domain in full (rest from reference TRBV7-2 and TRBJ1-1): GAGVSQSPSNKVTEKGKDVELRCDPISGHTALYWYRQSLGQGLEFLIYFQGNSAPDKSGLPSDRFSAERTGGSVSTLTIQRTQQEDSAVYLCASSLGDLTAFFGQGTRLTVV.